Below, 25 T cell receptor beta chains from the same sample are listed, as sequenced in a study of blood T cell repertoires in COVID-19. TCRdb's copy holds only in-frame clones and misses some; the assay was immunoSEQ multiplex PCR. The sample yields 350,000 to 400,000 clones, roughly 90% seen once. The material sequenced was PBMCs or T cells enriched from blood (not recorded which). These receptors originate from a woman aged 25 to 39 who had recovered from COVID-19.

This clone was seen only a few times. The chain links TRBV9 to TRBJ1-2; D is unresolved. CDR1 and CDR2 from the germline V gene are SGDLS and YYNGEE. The CDR3 sequence is 14 residues long. Between the trimmed V and J ends, which lost 0 bases and 7 bases, there was a span of 13 bases. The CDR3 nucleotides read TGTGCCAGCAGCGTAGCTGGGGAGCCGGGTGGCTACACCTTC. Translation gives CASSVAGEPGGYTF. Variable domain in full (rest from reference TRBV9 and TRBJ1-2): DSGVTQTPKHLITATGQRVTLRCSPRSGDLSVYWYQQSLDQGLQFLIQYYNGEERAKGNILERFSAQQFPDLHSELNLSSLELGDSALYFCASSVAGEPGGYTFGSGTRLTVV.

This clone was detected ten times or more. The chain couples TRBV30 to TRBJ2-7; the match to TRBD1 covers 9 bases. Per germline, CDR1 GTSNPN and CDR2 SVGIG (reference sequence). V was pared by 3 bases and J by 5 bases, with 8 bases of the junction left unmatched. The CDR3 is 14 residues long. The CDR3 sequence is CAWRGTGSNHEQYF. The CDR3 DNA reads TGTGCCTGGAGGGGGACAGGGAGTAACCACGAGCAGTACTTC.

This clone has just one count. V gene TRBV6-5 combines with J gene TRBJ1-5; TRBD1 is a possible D gene (5 bases). The CDR3 is 14 amino acids. The V end lost 2 bases, the J end lost 5 bases, and 10 bases lay between the germline ends. Germline CDR1 and CDR2: MNHEY and SVGAGI. CDR3 amino acids: CASSYTGPHQPQHF. The CDR3 DNA is TGTGCCAGCAGTTACACAGGCCCCCATCAGCCCCAGCATTTT.

The chain carries TRBV23-1 and TRBJ1-1; D ambiguous. TRBV23-1 is an ORF, with its function uncertain. CDR3 length: 16 residues. Trimming cost V 2 bases and J 0 bases, with 13 bases left between them. CDR3 region: CASSQRGPFMNTEAFF. DNA for the CDR3: TGCGCCAGCAGTCAACGCGGGCCCTTCATGAACACTGAAGCTTTCTTT.

This chain connects TRBV27 to TRBJ2-1, with TRBD2 identical over 16 bases. The CDR3 is made up of 17 amino acids. The trim removed 5 bases at V and 3 bases at J, leaving 4 bases unmatched. The germline gives CDR1 MNHEY, CDR2 SMNVEV (reference sequence). The CDR3 nucleotides are TGTGCCAGCAGTACGGGACTAGCGGGGGGGATCTACAATGAGCAGTTCTTC. Translated, it gives CASSTGLAGGIYNEQFF.

V and J are TRBV15 and TRBJ2-7, with D possibly matching TRBD1 (6 bases). With 0 bases removed from V and 4 bases from J, the gap between germline ends came to 13 bases. Germline V gene data show CDR1 as LNHNV and CDR2 as YYDKDF (reference sequence). The CDR3 consists of 15 residues. CDR3 coding DNA: TGTGCCACCAGCAGAGATGACCAGGGGAGATACGAGCAGTACTTC. Amino acids: CATSRDDQGRYEQYF.

The chain links TRBV12-3 or TRBV12-4 to TRBJ2-7; 7 bases agree with TRBD1. Trimming cost V 0 bases and J 9 bases; bases outside gene matches: 5. This CDR3 spans 13 amino acids. DNA for the CDR3: TGTGCCAGCAGTTTAGCCCGGGACAGAGGGCAGTACTTC. Protein: CASSLARDRGQYF.

The rearrangement uses TRBV7-9 and TRBJ1-1; D gene uncertain. Germline V CDR1 and CDR2: SEHNR, FQNEAQ (reference sequence). Deletions cut 5 bases from V and 2 bases from J, with 15 bases between. The CDR3 consists of 15 residues. The CDR3 reads CASSRMAATNTEAFF. In DNA form, the CDR3 reads TGTGCCAGCAGCCGAATGGCGGCGACCAACACTGAAGCTTTCTTT.

This chain uses TRBV9 with TRBJ2-7; tentatively, D is TRBD2 (5 bases). Germline-derived CDR1 and CDR2 are SGDLS and YYNGEE. The CDR3 extends over 14 amino acids. Between the trimmed V and J ends, which lost 3 bases and 2 bases, there was a span of 12 bases. The CDR3 region is CASSGNEAAYEQYF. CDR3 in DNA: TGTGCCAGCAGCGGGAACGAAGCGGCCTACGAGCAGTACTTC.

The V and J genes are TRBV28 and TRBJ2-1; D gene ambiguous. The CDR3 covers 14 residues. V was trimmed by 1 base and J by 1 base, leaving 5 bases between them. The V gene's germline CDR1 is MDHEN and CDR2 SYDVKM. The CDR3 nucleotides read TGTGCCAGCAGTTTATACACATCCTACAATGAGCAGTTCTTC. It specifies CASSLYTSYNEQFF.

This clone was observed once. In the same sample, other DNA sequences code for this CDR3. The CDR3 reads CASSIGTDPYEQYF. The CDR3 region has the DNA TGTGCCAGTAGTATCGGAACAGACCCCTACGAGCAGTACTTC. The chain carries TRBV19 and TRBJ2-7; D not certain. Germline lookup yields CDR1 LNHDA and CDR2 SQIVND (reference sequence). Trimming took 3 bases from V and 2 from J, leaving 11 bases between them. The CDR3 loop spans 14 amino acids.

V is TRBV11-2 and J is TRBJ2-1; a possible D gene is TRBD2 (6 bases). Trimming cost V 1 base and J 3 bases, with 10 bases left between them. The CDR3 is 15 amino acids. The germline V gene has CDR1 SGHAT and CDR2 FQNNGV. The CDR3 DNA is TGTGCCAGCAGCTTAGCCGGGGGTGGCTACAATGAGCAGTTCTTC. The encoded protein is CASSLAGGGYNEQFF.

The sample holds a few counts of this clone. The V gene is TRBV6-5, the J gene TRBJ1-5; TRBD1 is a possible D gene (5 bases). Trimming removed 7 bases from V and 5 bases from J, with 12 bases in between. The CDR3 runs to 13 residues. Germline V gene data show CDR1 as MNHEY and CDR2 as SVGAGI. The CDR3 region is CASTEYRYQPQHF. In DNA, the CDR3 is TGTGCCAGCACCGAGTACAGGTATCAGCCCCAGCATTTT.

The J gene is TRBJ2-7, the V gene TRBV19, with 8 positions matching TRBD2. V gave up 3 bases and J gave up 4 bases; unmatched junction bases: 8. The CDR3 loop spans 15 amino acids. The germline gives CDR1 LNHDA, CDR2 SQIVND (reference sequence). CDR3 protein: CASSIFTGGLYEQYF. The CDR3 bases are TGTGCCAGTAGTATTTTTACGGGGGGGCTTTACGAGCAGTACTTC. Combining the CDR3 with reference TRBV19 and TRBJ2-7 gives the whole variable domain DGGITQSPKYLFRKEGQNVTLSCEQNLNHDAMYWYRQDPGQGLRLIYYSQIVNDFQKGDIAEGYSVSREKKESFPLTVTSAQKNPTAFYLCASSIFTGGLYEQYFGPGTRLTVT.

This clone was observed once. V and J are TRBV7-6 and TRBJ1-1; D is unclear. The CDR3 totals 13 residues. Germline CDR1 and CDR2: SGHVS and FNYEAQ. V was clipped by 2 bases and J by 6 bases, with 10 bases between them. CDR3 in DNA: TGTGCCAGCAGCTTAACGTGGCAGGCTGAAGCTTTCTTT. Encoded protein: CASSLTWQAEAFF.

This chain uses TRBV18 with TRBJ1-5; D ambiguous. Trimming removed 6 bases from V and 6 bases from J, with 18 bases in between. The CDR3 is 15 residues long. Germline V gene lookup returns CDR1 KGHSH and CDR2 LQKENI. Here the CDR3 reads CASSERTGGFQPQHF. In DNA, the CDR3 is TGTGCCAGCTCGGAAAGGACGGGAGGGTTTCAGCCCCAGCATTTT.

This chain uses TRBV7-6 with TRBJ1-2; TRBD1 agrees at 7 bases. J lost 1 base, V lost 0 bases, and 2 bases had no gene match. The germline CDR1 and CDR2 sequences are SGHVS and FNYEAQ. The CDR3 extends over 15 amino acids. CDR3 amino acids: CASSLATGSNYGYTF. The CDR3 DNA reads TGTGCCAGCAGCTTAGCGACAGGGAGTAACTATGGCTACACCTTC.

In this sample, this clone turned up once. The gene calls are TRBV10-3 and TRBJ2-5, with 8 nucleotides matching TRBD1. The V and J ends lost 3 bases and 5 bases, in that order; junction bases with no gene match: 8. From germline, CDR1 is ENHRY and CDR2 SYGVKD. There are 15 residues in the CDR3. In DNA form, the CDR3 reads TGTGCCATCAGTGATTGGGACAGGCGCAAGGAGACCCAGTACTTC. This sequence encodes CAISDWDRRKETQYF.

This chain joins TRBV7-8 and TRBJ1-5, with TRBD1 identical over 9 bases. After removal of 3 bases from V and 6 bases from J, the junction contained 6 bases not matched to a gene. Germline lookup yields CDR1 SGHVS and CDR2 FQNEAQ. This CDR3 region has 15 residues. The CDR3, as DNA: TGTGCCAGCAGCTTTGGGACAGGGTTTGGTCAGCCCCAGCATTTT. Its protein is CASSFGTGFGQPQHF.

The chain recombines TRBV5-4 with TRBJ1-2; D may be TRBD1 (6 bases). CDR1 and CDR2 (germline): SGHNT, YYREEE (reference sequence). With 1 base removed from V and 3 bases from J, the gap between germline ends came to 13 bases. CDR3 length: 15 residues. The CDR3 nucleotides are TGTGCCAGCAGCTTGCGTAGTAAGGGGGACTATGGCTACACCTTC. This encodes CASSLRSKGDYGYTF.

The chain uses TRBV6-2 or TRBV6-3 and TRBJ2-5, with 9 bases matching TRBD1. CDR3 length: 16 residues. Germline V gene sequence: CDR1 MNHEY, CDR2 SVGEGT. The V segment lost 5 bases and the J segment 7 bases; nucleotides outside the gene matches: 14. CDR3 bases: TGTGCCAGCAGTCGTTTGACAGGGGGTCTCACGGGGACCCAGTACTTC. This gives the protein CASSRLTGGLTGTQYF.

This clone was recorded once. V and J are TRBV15 and TRBJ2-7; possible D gene TRBD1, 5 bases. The CDR3 length is 14 residues. The V end lost 0 bases, the J end lost 7 bases, and 13 bases lay between the germline ends. The germline V gene has CDR1 LNHNV and CDR2 YYDKDF (reference sequence). The CDR3 DNA reads TGTGCCACCAGCAGAGACGTGGGGCACGTAGAGCAGTACTTC. This codes for CATSRDVGHVEQYF.

This clone was observed once. The same CDR3 arises from other DNA sequences in this sample as well. Here the CDR3 DNA reads TGTGCCAGCAGTTACTCGGGGCAGCTAAACACTGAAGCTTTCTTT. Translating gives CASSYSGQLNTEAFF. V and J are TRBV6-5 and TRBJ1-1; tentative D call: TRBD1 (5 bases). The CDR3 loop spans 15 amino acids. V lost 0 bases and J lost 2, with 10 bases in between. CDR1 MNHEY and CDR2 SVGAGI come from the germline V gene.

This sequence joins TRBV27 and TRBJ2-1; TRBD2 matches at 11 bases. Trimming removed 8 bases from V and 0 bases from J; junction bases left unmatched: 9. The CDR3 has 17 amino acids. Germline assignment: CDR1 MNHEY and CDR2 SMNVEV (reference sequence). CDR3 sequence: CASVGLAGGPSYNEQFF. The DNA of the CDR3 is TGTGCCAGCGTAGGGCTAGCGGGAGGACCCTCCTACAATGAGCAGTTCTTC.

This CDR3 reads CASTHAVAEKETQYF. Here the CDR3 DNA reads TGTGCCAGCACCCATGCGGTTGCAGAAAAAGAGACCCAGTACTTC. V usage is TRBV6-5 and J usage is TRBJ2-5, with unresolved D. In germline, CDR1 is MNHEY, CDR2 SVGAGI. This CDR3 contains 15 residues. The germline V and J ends were trimmed by 7 bases and 3 bases, with 18 bases remaining between them.